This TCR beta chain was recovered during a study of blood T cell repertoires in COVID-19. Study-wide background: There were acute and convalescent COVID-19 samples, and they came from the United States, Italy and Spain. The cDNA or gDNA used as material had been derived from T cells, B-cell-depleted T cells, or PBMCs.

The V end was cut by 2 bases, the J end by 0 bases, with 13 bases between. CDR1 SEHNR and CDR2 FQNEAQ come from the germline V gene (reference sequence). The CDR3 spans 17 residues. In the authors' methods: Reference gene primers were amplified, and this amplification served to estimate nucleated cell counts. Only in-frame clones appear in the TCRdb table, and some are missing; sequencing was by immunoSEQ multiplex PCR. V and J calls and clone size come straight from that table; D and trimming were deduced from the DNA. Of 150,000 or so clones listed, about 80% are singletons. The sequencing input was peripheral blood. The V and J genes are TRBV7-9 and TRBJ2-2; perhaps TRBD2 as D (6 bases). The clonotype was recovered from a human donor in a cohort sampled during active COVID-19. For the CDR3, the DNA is TGTGCCAGCAGCTTAAGCCTAAGCGGGTCGAACACCGGGGAGCTGTTTTTT. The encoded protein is CASSLSLSGSNTGELFF.